The text below deals with one T cell receptor (beta chain). The antigen is unknown. With 60 Vbeta and 13 Jbeta primers, the PCR was carried out. Sequencing was performed with immunoSEQ multiplex PCR; in TCRdb, only in-frame clones are kept and a portion is missing. The sample holds 150,000 to 170,000 clones, over 70% seen once. The germline V and J ends were trimmed by 5 bases and 4 bases, with 7 bases remaining between them. In germline, CDR1 is MDHEN, CDR2 SYDVKM. The length of the CDR3 is 12 residues. The data derive from a study of cytomegalovirus exposure and HLA in healthy donors. Study details: Earlier, 110 million or so unique TCR beta sequences were recovered from roughly 200 million T cells by an analysis. Findings of the study overall: Reports credit the classifier with highly specific, highly sensitive diagnosis of cytomegalovirus status.

This sequence was found in a man younger than 45 in good health and CMV-seronegative. Specimen: PBMCs. V gene TRBV28 combines with J gene TRBJ2-3; D is undetermined. CDR3 bases: TGTGCCAGCAGTATCCCATCAGATACGCAGTATTTT. It codes for CASSIPSDTQYF. The full variable domain, in which reference TRBV28 and TRBJ2-3 provide the parts outside the CDR3, is DVKVTQSSRYLVKRTGEKVFLECVQDMDHENMFWYRQDPGLGLRLIYFSYDVKMKEKGDIPEGYSVSREKKERFSLILESASTNQTSMYLCASSIPSDTQYFGPGTRLTVL.